The text below deals with one T cell receptor (beta chain). Its antigen remains unknown. Single viable CD3+CD4+CD8-CD45RO+ cells were sorted as the memory CD4+ T cells. The data derive from a study of memory CD4+ T cells and cytomegalovirus serostatus. Notes on the study in general: CD4+ memory repertoires contained about two fifths of the 164 reported CMV TCRbeta sequences.

The repertoire was sequenced with immunoSEQ multiplex PCR; TCRdb's copy has only in-frame clones and lacks some. The sample has about 52,000 clones, around 88% seen once. Trimming cost V 4 bases and J 6 bases; bases outside gene matches: 12. Germline V gene sequence: CDR1 SGHDT, CDR2 YYEEEE. This CDR3 comprises 15 residues. The rearrangement joins TRBV5-6 to TRBJ2-5; TRBD2 matches at 7 bases. Material for sequencing was memory CD4+ T cells from blood. The receptor was derived from an adult in good health and CMV-seropositive. As DNA, the CDR3 is TGTGCCAGCAGCCCCTATGACGGGGGGAGAAAGACCCAGTACTTC. Translated, it gives CASSPYDGGRKTQYF.